The 2 T cell receptor beta chains in this list originate from one sample, sequenced in a study of T-cell reconstitution after alpha-beta-depleted transplantation in children. Preparation of the TCRbeta library was carried out with unique molecular identifiers. TCRdb re-called the PCR reads with MiXCR, one entry per CDR3 protein. The sample lists some 340,000 distinct CDR3 sequences, about a tenth occurring once. Sample: PBMCs from the stem cell graft donor, taken from the stem cell graft. These receptors were collected from a human donor who donated a stem cell graft to a child with acute lymphoblastic leukemia.

The chain joins TRBV10-3 to TRBJ2-7; TRBD2 matches 11 bases. V lost 10 bases, J lost 1 base, and 12 bases stayed unmatched. The length of the CDR3 is 16 residues. Germline-derived CDR1 and CDR2 are ENHRY and SYGVKD. The CDR3 sequence: CATSLAGGRGSYEQYF. The CDR3 region has the DNA TGTGCCACCTCTCTAGCGGGAGGTCGGGGATCCTACGAGCAGTACTTC.

The genes are TRBV5-1 and TRBJ2-7; tentatively, D is TRBD1 (7 bases). This CDR3 is 15 amino acids long. CDR1 is SGHRS and CDR2 is YFSETQ in the germline V gene. V lost 3 bases and J lost 6, with 19 bases in between. The CDR3 DNA follows: TGCGCCAGCAGCTGGGTCACAGGGGCCGGGAGCGAGCAGTACTTC. It encodes CASSWVTGAGSEQYF.